The 24 T cell receptor beta chains below come from one sample, sequenced in a study of cytomegalovirus exposure and HLA in healthy donors. Primers for the PCR totalled 60 Vbeta and 13 Jbeta. Sequenced by immunoSEQ multiplex PCR; TCRdb stores in-frame clones only, minus some. The profile covers roughly 140,000 clones, with 84% appearing a single time and more than 2% taken by the ten largest. Sequenced input: PBMCs. The receptors come from a boy between 2 and 10 years old in good health and CMV-seronegative.

This clone has just one count. The chain links TRBV12-5 to TRBJ2-1, with 12 nucleotides matching TRBD1. The J segment lost 7 bases and the V segment lost 3 bases, leaving 4 bases of the junction unmatched. In germline, CDR1 is LGHNT, CDR2 FRNRAP. This CDR3 contains 15 residues. The CDR3 loop is CASGFGTGGRNEQFF. The CDR3 DNA sequence: TGTGCTAGTGGTTTCGGGACAGGGGGCAGAAATGAGCAGTTCTTC.

The chain couples TRBV2 to TRBJ2-5; a possible D gene is TRBD1 (5 bases). From germline, CDR1 is SNHLY and CDR2 FYNNEI. CDR3 length: 14 amino acids. Trimming took 1 base from V and 1 from J, leaving 7 bases between them. The CDR3 reads CASSEERGQETQYF. The CDR3, as DNA: TGTGCCAGCAGTGAAGAAAGGGGCCAAGAGACCCAGTACTTC. Filled out from reference TRBV2 and TRBJ2-5, the complete variable domain reads EPEVTQTPSHQVTQMGQEVILRCVPISNHLYFYWYRQILGQKVEFLVSFYNNEISEKSEIFDDQFSVERPDGSNFTLKIRSTKLEDSAMYFCASSEERGQETQYFGPGTRLLVL.

The chain joins TRBV18 to TRBJ1-2; D perhaps matches TRBD1 (5 bases). CDR3 length: 15 residues. CDR1 and CDR2 from the germline V gene are KGHSH and LQKENI. Trimming removed 2 bases from V and 5 bases from J, with 15 bases in between. The CDR3 sequence: CASSPSAGREYGYTF. The DNA for the CDR3 is TGTGCCAGCTCACCATCGGCAGGGAGGGAATATGGCTACACCTTC.

As regards this clone: One end of the junction does not line up with germline, which may come from a read error. CDR3 in DNA: TGTGCTAGTAGTAATGGGCCCCTAGCGGGGAAAGAGACCCAGTACTTC. This sequence encodes CASSNGPLAGKETQYF. The rearrangement joins TRBV19 to TRBJ2-5, with 9 positions matching TRBD2. In germline, CDR1 is LNHDA, CDR2 SQIVND (reference sequence). The CDR3 runs to 16 residues.

This sequence joins TRBV5-1 and TRBJ2-7; 9 bases map to TRBD1. The germline V gene encodes CDR1 SGHRS and CDR2 YFSETQ. The CDR3 is made up of 15 amino acids. V was pared by 2 bases and J by 7 bases, with 10 bases of the junction left unmatched. The CDR3 bases are TGCGCCAGCAGCTTAAATACGGGACAGGGAATTGAGCAGTACTTC. Residues: CASSLNTGQGIEQYF.

This chain uses TRBV19 with TRBJ2-3, with unresolved D. This CDR3 has 12 amino acids. Germline V gene lookup returns CDR1 LNHDA and CDR2 SQIVND (reference sequence). Trimming pared 6 bases from V and 5 bases from J, leaving 9 bases between. CDR3 sequence (DNA): TGTGCCAGTAGGGCCGGGTTAGATACGCAGTATTTT. Protein product: CASRAGLDTQYF.

This chain uses TRBV5-4 with TRBJ1-2; 8 nucleotides line up with TRBD1. This CDR3 is built from 13 residues. Losses at the gene ends were 5 bases for V and 8 bases for J; bases not matched to a gene: 8. Germline V gene lookup returns CDR1 SGHNT and CDR2 YYREEE (reference sequence). CDR3 in amino acids: CASRQGVRGGYTF. The CDR3 DNA sequence: TGTGCCAGCAGACAGGGGGTAAGAGGCGGCTACACCTTC.

V is TRBV18 and J is TRBJ2-1; 11 bases fit TRBD2. Losses at the gene ends were 3 bases for V and 7 bases for J; bases not matched to a gene: 11. CDR3 length: 17 residues. The germline gives CDR1 KGHSH, CDR2 LQKENI. Here the CDR3 DNA reads TGTGCCAGCTCACCGAAACTTAGCGGGGGGGCCAAGAATGAGCAGTTCTTC. It is translated as CASSPKLSGGAKNEQFF.

V is TRBV7-9 and J is TRBJ2-7, with 11 positions matching TRBD2. J lost 2 bases, V lost 3 bases, and 9 bases had no gene match. Per germline, CDR1 SEHNR and CDR2 FQNEAQ (reference sequence). CDR3 length: 17 amino acids. The CDR3 nucleotides are TGTGCCAGCAGCTTTCCTAGCGGGGGGTTTCTCCCCTACGAGCAGTACTTC. It encodes CASSFPSGGFLPYEQYF.

This clone came up once. This chain uses TRBV11-2 with TRBJ2-5; D gene uncertain. V lost 5 bases and J 0 bases, leaving 4 bases between the germline ends. CDR1 and CDR2 from the germline V gene are SGHAT and FQNNGV. This CDR3 comprises 12 residues. CDR3 region: CASSPYQETQYF. The CDR3 nucleotides read TGTGCCAGCAGCCCTTACCAAGAGACCCAGTACTTC.

The chain combines TRBV11-3 with TRBJ2-3, with 7 bases identical to TRBD1. Germline CDR1 SGHNT, CDR2 YENEEA. The CDR3 has 16 residues. The ends lost 1 base at V and 0 bases at J; junction bases unmatched: 4. The CDR3 nucleotides are TGTGCCAGCAGCTTAGGGGCAGGGGGAAGCACAGATACGCAGTATTTT. Protein: CASSLGAGGSTDTQYF.

The chain uses TRBV9 and TRBJ1-1; tentative D call: TRBD1 (5 bases). Trimming stripped 0 bases from V and 5 bases from J, with 8 bases between. Per the germline V gene, CDR1 is SGDLS and CDR2 is YYNGEE. The CDR3 is 13 residues long. The DNA of the CDR3 is TGTGCCAGCAGCGTAGGCAAGGGGACTGAAGCTTTCTTT. Translating it yields CASSVGKGTEAFF.

The V and J genes are TRBV20-1 and TRBJ2-7; D is perhaps TRBD1 (5 bases). The CDR3 is made up of 11 amino acids. Trimming stripped 5 bases from V and 10 bases from J, with 15 bases between. The germline gives CDR1 DFQATT, CDR2 SNEGSKA (reference sequence). The CDR3 spells CSAGAYLGQYF. In DNA, the CDR3 is TGCAGTGCTGGGGCCTACCTGGGACAGTACTTC.

This sequence joins TRBV19 and TRBJ2-6, with a weak D call TRBD2 (6 bases). Germline V lookup: CDR1 LNHDA, CDR2 SQIVND (reference sequence). CDR3 length: 16 amino acids. V dropped 5 bases and J dropped 4 bases, with 15 bases sitting between them. The CDR3 here is CASSSSGGTGANVLTF. CDR3 coding DNA: TGTGCCAGTAGTTCCTCCGGGGGAACAGGGGCCAACGTCCTGACTTTC.

The V and J genes are TRBV15 and TRBJ2-5, with 10 bases identical to TRBD2. The DNA end is more similar to TRBJ2-7, so the J call may be wrong. Germline V lookup: CDR1 LNHNV, CDR2 YYDKDF (reference sequence). The CDR3 runs 15 residues. The DNA of the CDR3 is TGTGCCACCAGCAGAGGGGCTAGCGGGGGCTACGAGCAGTACTTC. Translated: CATSRGASGGYEQYF.

The rearrangement joins TRBV7-9 to TRBJ1-6; D remains unclear. Germline V gene sequence: CDR1 SEHNR, CDR2 FQNEAQ (reference sequence). CDR3 length: 11 residues. Trimming took 4 bases from V and 10 from J, leaving 5 bases between them. The CDR3 is CASSSQSPLHF. The CDR3 region has the DNA TGTGCCAGCAGCTCACAGTCACCCCTCCACTTT.

CDR3 DNA: TGTGCCAGTAGAAGGGACACACTCTCTAACTATGGCTACACCTTC. It is translated as CASRRDTLSNYGYTF. This rearrangement joins TRBV19 to TRBJ1-2, with D possibly matching TRBD1 (6 bases). This CDR3 spans 15 amino acids. V gave up 6 bases and J gave up 0 bases, with 14 bases separating them. Germline V lookup: CDR1 LNHDA, CDR2 SQIVND (reference sequence). The full variable domain, with the rest looked up from reference TRBV19 and TRBJ1-2, is DGGITQSPKYLFRKEGQNVTLSCEQNLNHDAMYWYRQDPGQGLRLIYYSQIVNDFQKGDIAEGYSVSREKKESFPLTVTSAQKNPTAFYLCASRRDTLSNYGYTFGSGTRLTVV.

The chain carries TRBV7-6 and TRBJ2-5, with 8 bases that match TRBD2. Trimming cost V 7 bases and J 9 bases; bases outside gene matches: 16. CDR1 SGHVS and CDR2 FNYEAQ come from the germline V gene. CDR3 length: 15 amino acids. CDR3 region: CASTVGDAARGAQYF. The CDR3 region has the DNA TGTGCCAGCACCGTAGGGGATGCCGCGCGGGGGGCCCAGTACTTC.

The rearrangement links TRBV10-2 to TRBJ2-3; D gene ambiguous. Germline V gene data show CDR1 as WSHSY and CDR2 as SAAADI. This CDR3 has 15 residues. Trimming left V 3 bases short and J 0 bases short, with 10 bases between. The CDR3 nucleotides read TGCGCCAGCAGTGATCACGTCCGGAGCACAGATACGCAGTATTTT. Translated: CASSDHVRSTDTQYF.

The rearrangement uses TRBV5-1 and TRBJ2-1; the D gene is possibly TRBD2 (6 bases). The CDR3 runs 15 residues. The germline V gene encodes CDR1 SGHRS and CDR2 YFSETQ. V dropped 0 bases and J dropped 0 bases, with 7 bases sitting between them. The CDR3 loop reads CASSLGGISYNEQFF. As DNA, the CDR3 is TGCGCCAGCAGCTTGGGCGGGATCTCCTACAATGAGCAGTTCTTC.

V gene TRBV7-3 combines with J gene TRBJ1-6; 7 bases are a match to TRBD1. Germline V gives CDR1 SGHTA, CDR2 FQGTGA. The CDR3 has 15 residues. Germline trimming cut 5 bases from V and 6 bases from J; bases unmatched to any gene: 7. Here the CDR3 reads CASSQTGLGNSPLHF. The CDR3 coding sequence is TGTGCCAGCAGCCAGACAGGGCTAGGTAATTCACCCCTCCACTTT.

The chain recombines TRBV6-1 with TRBJ1-5; TRBD1 aligns across 8 bases. The germline CDR1 and CDR2 sequences are MNHNS and SASEGT. This CDR3 contains 15 residues. The ends lost 5 bases at V and 7 bases at J; junction bases unmatched: 10. CDR3 region: CASSTSGTGGQPQHF. The CDR3 nucleotides are TGTGCCAGCAGTACATCGGGAACAGGGGGACAGCCCCAGCATTTT.

This CDR3 is CATSRDRDRDWTQHF. The CDR3 region has the DNA TGTGCCACCAGCAGAGATAGGGACAGGGATTGGACCCAGCATTTT. This chain links TRBV15 with TRBJ1-5; the match to TRBD1 covers 9 bases. The CDR3 spans 15 residues. Germline trimming cut 0 bases from V and 11 bases from J; bases unmatched to any gene: 8. Looked up from germline, CDR1 is LNHNV and CDR2 is YYDKDF (reference sequence).

The chain has TRBV27 and TRBJ2-7; the D gene is possibly TRBD1 (5 bases). Per the germline V gene, CDR1 is MNHEY and CDR2 is SMNVEV (reference sequence). V was shortened by 3 bases and J by 0 bases, with 15 bases between the two germline ends. The CDR3 is 16 residues long. The CDR3 DNA sequence: TGTGCCAGCAGTTTGGATACAGGCCATTCCTCCTACGAGCAGTACTTC. Translation gives CASSLDTGHSSYEQYF.